This TCR beta chain was identified during a study of blood T cells in healthy people across ages. Study overall: Template switching caught about one barcoded beta molecule for each two T cells.

It was with a sample-barcoded 5' primer and a J-beta primer mix that a second PCR of roughly 7 to 12 cycles was run. TCRdb re-called the 5' RACE reads through MiXCR, storing one row per CDR3 protein. Here the sample spans 1.2 million to 1.5 million distinct CDR3 sequences, 42% being singletons. This clonotype was seen repeatedly, ten times or more. Its antigen remains unidentified. Per sample, extraction of total RNA gave at least 6 micrograms in every case. Whole-study findings and limits: Unknown donor CMV status possibly confounded expanded clonotype changes.

Germline CDR1 MGHRA, CDR2 YSYEKL. Trimming removed 5 bases from V and 2 bases from J; junction bases left unmatched: 7. CDR3 length: 16 residues. The origin of this receptor is a woman aged 18-29 years in good health. Sequencing used blood. The genes are TRBV4-1 and TRBJ2-5; 11 bases align to TRBD2. The CDR3 DNA follows: TGCGCCAGCAGCAAAACTAGCGGGGGTTTACAAGAGACCCAGTACTTC. This sequence encodes CASSKTSGGLQETQYF.